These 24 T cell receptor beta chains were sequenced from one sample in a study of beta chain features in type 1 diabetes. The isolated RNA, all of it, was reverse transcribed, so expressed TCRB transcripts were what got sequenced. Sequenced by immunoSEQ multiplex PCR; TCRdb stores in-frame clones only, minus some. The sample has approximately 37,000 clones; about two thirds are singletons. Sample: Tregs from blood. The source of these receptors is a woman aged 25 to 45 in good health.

The DNA of the CDR3 is TGTGCCAGCAGCAGACCAATTATAAAGCGGGAGGGATCTGTGGGAGAGCAGTACTTC. It codes for CASSRPIIKREGSVGEQYF. This chain connects TRBV21-1 to TRBJ2-7; whether TRBD2, the table's D call, matches the DNA was not checked. TRBV21-1 is a pseudogene. CDR3 length: 19 residues.

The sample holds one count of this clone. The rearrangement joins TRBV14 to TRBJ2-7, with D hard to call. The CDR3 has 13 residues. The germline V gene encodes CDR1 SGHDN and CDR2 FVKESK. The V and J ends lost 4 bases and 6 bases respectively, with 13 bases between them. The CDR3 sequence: CASSRMAPSEQYF. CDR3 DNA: TGTGCCAGCAGCCGGATGGCCCCTAGCGAGCAGTACTTC.

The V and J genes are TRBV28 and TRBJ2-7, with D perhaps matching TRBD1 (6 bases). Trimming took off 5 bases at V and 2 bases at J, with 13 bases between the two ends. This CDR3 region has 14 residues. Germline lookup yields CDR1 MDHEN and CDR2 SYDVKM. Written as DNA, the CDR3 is TGTGCCAGCAGTCTACAGGGTATCACCTACGAGCAGTACTTC. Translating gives CASSLQGITYEQYF.

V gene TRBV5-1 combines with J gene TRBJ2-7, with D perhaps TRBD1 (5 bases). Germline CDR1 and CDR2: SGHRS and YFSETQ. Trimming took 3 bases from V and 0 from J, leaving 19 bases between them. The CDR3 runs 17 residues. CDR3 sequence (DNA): TGCGCCAGCAGCTCCCTCCCGGGTCAGGGAAACTCCTACGAGCAGTACTTC. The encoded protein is CASSSLPGQGNSYEQYF.

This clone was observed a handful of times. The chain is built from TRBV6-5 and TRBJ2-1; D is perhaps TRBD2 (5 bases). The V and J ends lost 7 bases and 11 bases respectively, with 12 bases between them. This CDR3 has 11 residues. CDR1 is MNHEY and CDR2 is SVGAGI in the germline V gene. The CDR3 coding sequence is TGTGCCAGCACTCAGTCGGGGAAGCAGTTCTTC. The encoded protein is CASTQSGKQFF.

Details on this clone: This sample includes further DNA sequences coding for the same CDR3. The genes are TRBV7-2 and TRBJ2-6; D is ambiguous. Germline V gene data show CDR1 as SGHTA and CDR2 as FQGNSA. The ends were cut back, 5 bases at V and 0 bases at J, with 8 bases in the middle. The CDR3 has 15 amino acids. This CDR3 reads CASSTRGSGANVLTF. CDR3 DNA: TGTGCCAGCAGCACCCGCGGCTCTGGGGCCAACGTCCTGACTTTC.

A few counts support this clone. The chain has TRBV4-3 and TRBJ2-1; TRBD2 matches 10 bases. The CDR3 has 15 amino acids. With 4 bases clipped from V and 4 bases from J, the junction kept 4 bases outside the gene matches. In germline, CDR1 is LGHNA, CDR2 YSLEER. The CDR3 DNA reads TGCGCCAGCAGCCGGGCTAGCGGGAGATACAATGAGCAGTTCTTC. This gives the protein CASSRASGRYNEQFF.

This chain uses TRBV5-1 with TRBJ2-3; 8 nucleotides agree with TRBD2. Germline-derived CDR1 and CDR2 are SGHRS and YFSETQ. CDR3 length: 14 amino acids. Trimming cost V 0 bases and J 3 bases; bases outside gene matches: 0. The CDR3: CASSLERETDTQYF. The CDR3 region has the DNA TGCGCCAGCAGCTTGGAGCGGGAGACAGATACGCAGTATTTT.

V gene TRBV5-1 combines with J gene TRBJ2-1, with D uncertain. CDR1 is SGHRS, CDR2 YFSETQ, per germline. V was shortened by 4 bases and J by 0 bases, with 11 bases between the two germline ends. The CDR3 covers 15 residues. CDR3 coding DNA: TGCGCCAGCAGCCCATCAGCGAGCTCCTACAATGAGCAGTTCTTC. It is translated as CASSPSASSYNEQFF. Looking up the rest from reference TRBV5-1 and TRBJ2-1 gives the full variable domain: KAGVTQTPRYLIKTRGQQVTLSCSPISGHRSVSWYQQTPGQGLQFLFEYFSETQRNKGNFPGRFSGRQFSNSRSEMNVSTLELGDSALYLCASSPSASSYNEQFFGPGTRLTVL.

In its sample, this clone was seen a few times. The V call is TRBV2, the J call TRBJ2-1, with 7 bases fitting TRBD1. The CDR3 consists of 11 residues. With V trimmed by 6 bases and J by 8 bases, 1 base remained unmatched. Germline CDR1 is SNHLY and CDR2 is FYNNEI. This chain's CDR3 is CASRDRYEQFF. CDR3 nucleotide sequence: TGTGCCAGCAGGGACAGGTATGAGCAGTTCTTC. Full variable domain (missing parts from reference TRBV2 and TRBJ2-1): EPEVTQTPSHQVTQMGQEVILRCVPISNHLYFYWYRQILGQKVEFLVSFYNNEISEKSEIFDDQFSVERPDGSNFTLKIRSTKLEDSAMYFCASRDRYEQFFGPGTRLTVL.

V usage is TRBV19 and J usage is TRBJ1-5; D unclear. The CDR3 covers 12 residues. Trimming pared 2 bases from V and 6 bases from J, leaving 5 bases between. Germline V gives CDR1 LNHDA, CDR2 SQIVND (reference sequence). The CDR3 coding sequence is TGTGCCAGTAGTATACGCGGTCAGCCCCAGCATTTT. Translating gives CASSIRGQPQHF. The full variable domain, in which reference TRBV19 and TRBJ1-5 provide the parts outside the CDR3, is DGGITQSPKYLFRKEGQNVTLSCEQNLNHDAMYWYRQDPGQGLRLIYYSQIVNDFQKGDIAEGYSVSREKKESFPLTVTSAQKNPTAFYLCASSIRGQPQHFGDGTRLSIL.

The CDR3 bases are TGTGCCAGTAGTAACCGGGACTATCCTTACTTC. Translating gives CASSNRDYPYF. The gene calls are TRBV19 and TRBJ2-7; 7 bases match TRBD2. Germline lookup yields CDR1 LNHDA and CDR2 SQIVND (reference sequence). The CDR3 runs 11 residues. The V and J ends lost 4 bases and 13 bases, in that order; junction bases with no gene match: 7.

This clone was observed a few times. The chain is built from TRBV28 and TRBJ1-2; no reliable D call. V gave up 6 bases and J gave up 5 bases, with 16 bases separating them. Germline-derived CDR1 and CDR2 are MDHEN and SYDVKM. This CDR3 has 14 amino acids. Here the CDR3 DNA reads TGTGCCAGCAGGATCGAGGGTGACTATTATGGCTACACCTTC. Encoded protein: CASRIEGDYYGYTF.

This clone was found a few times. The CDR3: CASSEYTGAAYEQYF. In DNA form, the CDR3 reads TGTGCCAGCAGTGAATATACAGGGGCCGCCTACGAGCAGTACTTC. This chain joins TRBV2 and TRBJ2-7; TRBD1 matches 7 bases. The CDR3 has 15 residues. Germline V CDR1 and CDR2: SNHLY, FYNNEI. J gave up 2 bases and V 2 bases, and 6 bases lay outside the gene matches.

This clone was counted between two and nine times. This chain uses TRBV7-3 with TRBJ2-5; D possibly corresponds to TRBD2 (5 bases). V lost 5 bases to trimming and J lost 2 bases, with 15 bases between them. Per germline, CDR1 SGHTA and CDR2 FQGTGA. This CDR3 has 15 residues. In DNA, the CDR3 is TGTGCCAGCAGCCCGGGGTTATGGGATCAAGAGACCCAGTACTTC. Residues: CASSPGLWDQETQYF.

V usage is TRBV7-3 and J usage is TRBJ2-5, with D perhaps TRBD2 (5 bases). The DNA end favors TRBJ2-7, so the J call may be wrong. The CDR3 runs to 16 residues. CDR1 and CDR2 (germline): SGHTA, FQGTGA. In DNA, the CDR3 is TGTGCCAGCAGCTTAAGAGGGCTGGACCCTTCCTACGAGCAGTACTTC. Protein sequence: CASSLRGLDPSYEQYF.

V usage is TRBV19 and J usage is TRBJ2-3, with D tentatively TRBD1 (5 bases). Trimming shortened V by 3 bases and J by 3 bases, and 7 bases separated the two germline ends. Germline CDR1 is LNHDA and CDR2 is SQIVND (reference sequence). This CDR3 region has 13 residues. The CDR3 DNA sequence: TGTGCCAGTAGTATCGGACATACAGATACGCAGTATTTT. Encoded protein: CASSIGHTDTQYF.

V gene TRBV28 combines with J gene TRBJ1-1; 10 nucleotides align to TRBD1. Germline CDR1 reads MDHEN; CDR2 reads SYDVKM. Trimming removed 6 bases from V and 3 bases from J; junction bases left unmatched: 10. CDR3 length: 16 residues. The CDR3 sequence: CASRIGQGVGDTEAFF. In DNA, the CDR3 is TGTGCCAGCAGAATCGGACAGGGGGTAGGGGACACTGAAGCTTTCTTT.

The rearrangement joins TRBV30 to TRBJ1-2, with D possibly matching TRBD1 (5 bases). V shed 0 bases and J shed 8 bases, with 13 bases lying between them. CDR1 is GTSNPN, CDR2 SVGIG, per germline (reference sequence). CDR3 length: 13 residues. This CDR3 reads CAWSVAQGGGYTF. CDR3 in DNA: TGTGCCTGGAGTGTTGCGCAGGGCGGCGGCTACACCTTC.

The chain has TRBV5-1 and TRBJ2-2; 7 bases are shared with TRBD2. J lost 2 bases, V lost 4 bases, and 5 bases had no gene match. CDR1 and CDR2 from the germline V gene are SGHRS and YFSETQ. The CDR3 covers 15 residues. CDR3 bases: TGCGCCAGCAGCGGTCCGGGACTAAACACCGGGGAGCTGTTTTTT. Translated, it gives CASSGPGLNTGELFF.

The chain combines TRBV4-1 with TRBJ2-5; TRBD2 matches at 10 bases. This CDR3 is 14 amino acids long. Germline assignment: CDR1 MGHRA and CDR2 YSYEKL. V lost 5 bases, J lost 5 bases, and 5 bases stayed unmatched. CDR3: CASSKREGQETQYF. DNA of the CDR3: TGCGCCAGCAGCAAGCGGGAGGGCCAGGAGACCCAGTACTTC.

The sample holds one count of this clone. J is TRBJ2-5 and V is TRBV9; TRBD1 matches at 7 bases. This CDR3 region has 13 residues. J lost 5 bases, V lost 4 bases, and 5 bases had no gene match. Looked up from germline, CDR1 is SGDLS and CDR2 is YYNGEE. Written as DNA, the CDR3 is TGTGCCAGCAGCAAGACAGGGTGGGAGACCCAGTACTTC. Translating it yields CASSKTGWETQYF.

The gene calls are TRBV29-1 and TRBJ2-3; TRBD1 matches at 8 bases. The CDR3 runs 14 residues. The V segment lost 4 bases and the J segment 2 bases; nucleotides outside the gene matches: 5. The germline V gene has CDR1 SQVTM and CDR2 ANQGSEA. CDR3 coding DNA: TGCAGCGTTGCCCCGACAGGGGTCACAGATACGCAGTATTTT. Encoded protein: CSVAPTGVTDTQYF.

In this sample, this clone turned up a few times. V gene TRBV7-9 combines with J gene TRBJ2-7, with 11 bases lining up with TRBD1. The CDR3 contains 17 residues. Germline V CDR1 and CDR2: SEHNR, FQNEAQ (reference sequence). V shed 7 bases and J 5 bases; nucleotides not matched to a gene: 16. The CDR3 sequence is CASTPLLGQGVLHEQYF. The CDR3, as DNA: TGTGCCAGCACCCCCTTACTGGGACAGGGGGTTCTTCACGAGCAGTACTTC.